This T cell receptor beta chain was recorded in a study of cytomegalovirus exposure and HLA in healthy donors. General study findings and limits: Evidence from a later analysis indicated that most CMV-associated TCR beta chains looked HLA-restricted.

PCR used 60 Vbeta primers and 13 Jbeta primers. The assay was immunoSEQ multiplex PCR, and TCRdb's table has in-frame clones only and misses some. The sample yields about 100,000 clones, about 80% seen once. There are 14 residues in the CDR3. The J segment lost 7 bases and the V segment lost 3 bases, leaving 8 bases of the junction unmatched. Germline lookup yields CDR1 GTSNPN and CDR2 SVGIG (reference sequence). Points on this clone: Its specificity is unknown.

The sample taken for sequencing was PBMCs. The chain links TRBV30 to TRBJ2-1, with TRBD1 matching 8 bases. This receptor was obtained from a female donor in good health and CMV-seropositive. As DNA, the CDR3 is TGTGCCTGGAGCGTTAGGACAGGGTCGAATGAGCAGTTCTTC. This translates into CAWSVRTGSNEQFF.